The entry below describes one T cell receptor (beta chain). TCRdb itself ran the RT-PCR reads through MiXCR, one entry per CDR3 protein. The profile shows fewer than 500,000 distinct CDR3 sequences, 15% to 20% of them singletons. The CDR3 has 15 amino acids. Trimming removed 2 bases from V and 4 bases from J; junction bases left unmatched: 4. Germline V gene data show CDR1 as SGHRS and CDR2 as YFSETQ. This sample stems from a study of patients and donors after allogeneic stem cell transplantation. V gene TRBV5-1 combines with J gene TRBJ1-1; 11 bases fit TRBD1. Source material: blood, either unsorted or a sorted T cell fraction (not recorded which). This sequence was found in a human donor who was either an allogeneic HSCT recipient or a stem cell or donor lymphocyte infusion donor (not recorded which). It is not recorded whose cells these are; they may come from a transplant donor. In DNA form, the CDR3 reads TGCGCCAGCAGCTTTGGACAGGGGGCGAGCACTGAAGCTTTCTTT. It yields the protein CASSFGQGASTEAFF. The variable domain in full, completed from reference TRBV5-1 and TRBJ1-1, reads KAGVTQTPRYLIKTRGQQVTLSCSPISGHRSVSWYQQTPGQGLQFLFEYFSETQRNKGNFPGRFSGRQFSNSRSEMNVSTLELGDSALYLCASSFGQGASTEAFFGQGTRLTVV.